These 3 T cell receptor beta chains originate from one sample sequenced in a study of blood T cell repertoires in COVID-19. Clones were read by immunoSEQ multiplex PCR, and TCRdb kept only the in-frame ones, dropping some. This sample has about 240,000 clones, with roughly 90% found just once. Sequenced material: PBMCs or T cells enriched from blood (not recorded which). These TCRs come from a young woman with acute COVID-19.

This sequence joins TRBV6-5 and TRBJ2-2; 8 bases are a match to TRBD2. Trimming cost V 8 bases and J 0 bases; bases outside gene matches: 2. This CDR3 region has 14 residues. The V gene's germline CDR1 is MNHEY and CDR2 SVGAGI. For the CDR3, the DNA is TGTGCCAGCCGGGAGGGAGCGAACACCGGGGAGCTGTTTTTT. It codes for CASREGANTGELFF.

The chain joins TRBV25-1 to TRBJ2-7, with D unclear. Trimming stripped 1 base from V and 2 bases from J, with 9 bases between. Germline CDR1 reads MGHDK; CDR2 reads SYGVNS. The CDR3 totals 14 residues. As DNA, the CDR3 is TGTGCCAGCAGTGAATTAGGCAGGCCCTACGAGCAGTACTTC. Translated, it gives CASSELGRPYEQYF.

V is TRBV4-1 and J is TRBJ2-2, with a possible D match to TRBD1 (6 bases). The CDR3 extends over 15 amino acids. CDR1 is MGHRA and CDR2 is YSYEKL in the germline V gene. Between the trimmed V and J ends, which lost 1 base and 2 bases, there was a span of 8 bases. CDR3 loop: CASSQGDTNTGELFF. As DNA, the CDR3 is TGCGCCAGCAGCCAAGGGGACACCAACACCGGGGAGCTGTTTTTT.